The clone carrying this T cell receptor (beta chain) came up many times. Per the original methods: Counts of nucleated cells, estimated from reference gene primer amplification, were obtained. The assay was immunoSEQ multiplex PCR, and TCRdb's table has in-frame clones only and misses some. The V and J calls and clone size were taken over from that table, and D and trimming were inferred from the DNA. Counted here are roughly 70,000 clones, roughly 70% occurring once; the ten biggest clones make up around 21%. CDR3 length equals 16 residues. The ends lost 2 bases at V and 3 bases at J; junction bases unmatched: 9. Germline loops: CDR1 MNHNS, CDR2 SASEGT. The data originate from a study of blood T cell repertoires in COVID-19. Study overall: Material from acute and convalescent COVID-19 was sourced from the United States, Italy and Spain. Nucleic acid was either cDNA or gDNA, and it came from T cells, B-cell-depleted T cells, or PBMCs.

The clonotype comes from a man between 60 and 70 years old with acute or convalescent COVID-19. V is TRBV6-1 and J is TRBJ2-7; 8 bases agree with TRBD1. Input material: peripheral blood. This CDR3 reads CASSEFSGQGLYEQYF. The CDR3 nucleotides are TGTGCCAGCAGTGAATTTTCAGGACAGGGACTCTACGAGCAGTACTTC.